These 25 T cell receptor beta chains originate from one sample sequenced in a study of T cell responses to AZD1222 COVID-19 vaccine. This table comes from immunoSEQ multiplex PCR, and its TCRdb copy is limited to in-frame clones, with some not included. The sample consists of about 180,000 clones, around 93% of them appearing once. The sequencing used peripheral blood, collected 28 days after the second dose of the MenACWY control vaccine. These TCRs come from an adult who received the MenACWY meningococcal vaccine as a control.

This chain connects TRBV3-1 (or the pseudogene TRBV3-2) to TRBJ1-6; D call uncertain. Trimming cost V 3 bases and J 4 bases, with 10 bases left between them. CDR1 is LGHDT, CDR2 YNNKEL, per germline (reference sequence). The CDR3 runs to 15 residues. CDR3 amino acids: CASSHGNRYNSPLHF. The CDR3 nucleotides read TGTGCCAGCAGCCATGGGAACAGATATAATTCACCCCTCCACTTT.

Regarding this clone: One junction end does not reproduce the germline sequence, and a read error may be involved. The chain carries TRBV7-7 and TRBJ2-1; D remains unclear. CDR3 length: 13 amino acids. Germline CDR1 SSHAT, CDR2 FNYEAQ (reference sequence). Written as DNA, the CDR3 is TGTGCTAGCAGCCCTACAGAGGACAATGAGCAGTTCTTC. Translating gives CASSPTEDNEQFF.

The rearrangement joins TRBV4-1 to TRBJ1-1; D remains unclear. Germline V gives CDR1 MGHRA, CDR2 YSYEKL. The V and J ends lost 4 bases and 0 bases respectively, with 9 bases between them. The CDR3 covers 14 residues. This chain's CDR3 is CASSRNSMNTEAFF. DNA of the CDR3: TGCGCCAGCAGCCGGAACAGTATGAACACTGAAGCTTTCTTT.

The chain links TRBV19 to TRBJ1-2; no reliable D call. Trimming stripped 7 bases from V and 4 bases from J, with 16 bases between. CDR1 LNHDA and CDR2 SQIVND come from the germline V gene (reference sequence). This CDR3 is built from 14 residues. The CDR3 loop is CASTDIDGLYGYTF. DNA for the CDR3: TGTGCCAGTACTGACATTGACGGACTCTATGGCTACACCTTC.

The V gene is TRBV7-9, the J gene TRBJ1-6; D unclear. Trimming took 7 bases from V and 4 from J, leaving 14 bases between them. This CDR3 is 15 amino acids long. Germline values: CDR1 SEHNR, CDR2 FQNEAQ (reference sequence). In DNA form, the CDR3 reads TGTGCCAGCACCCCCTCGGGTTTTTATAATTCACCCCTCCACTTT. This codes for CASTPSGFYNSPLHF.

CDR3 residues: CASSRGPGTQYGYTF. The CDR3 DNA reads as TGTGCCAGCAGTCGTGGCCCCGGGACGCAGTATGGCTACACCTTC. V usage is TRBV7-2 and J usage is TRBJ1-2; possible D gene TRBD1, 5 bases. Per germline, CDR1 SGHTA and CDR2 FQGNSA. The V gene lost 6 bases and the J gene lost 5 bases, with 19 bases spanning the gap. The CDR3 contains 15 residues.

The V gene is TRBV4-1, the J gene TRBJ1-3; no definite D call. V was clipped by 3 bases and J by 0 bases, with 9 bases between them. Germline-derived CDR1 and CDR2 are MGHRA and YSYEKL. The CDR3 is 15 amino acids. CDR3 DNA sequence: TGCGCCAGCAGCCAGTTCACCAACTCTGGAAACACCATATATTTT. It is translated as CASSQFTNSGNTIYF.

This sequence joins TRBV5-6 and TRBJ1-1; tentative D call: TRBD1 (5 bases). Trimming shortened V by 0 bases and J by 8 bases, and 14 bases separated the two germline ends. Germline CDR1 SGHDT, CDR2 YYEEEE. CDR3 length equals 14 residues. The DNA of the CDR3 is TGTGCCAGCAGCTTGGACCCGGGACCCAAAGAAGCTTTCTTT. This encodes CASSLDPGPKEAFF.

This rearrangement joins TRBV29-1 to TRBJ1-1, with a possible D match to TRBD1 (6 bases). The CDR3 spans 14 residues. V was clipped by 4 bases and J by 1 base, with 13 bases between them. Germline V CDR1 and CDR2: SQVTM, ANQGSEA. The CDR3: CSVVTGGWNTEAFF. In nucleotides, the CDR3 is TGCAGCGTTGTGACAGGAGGCTGGAACACTGAAGCTTTCTTT. Filled out from reference TRBV29-1 and TRBJ1-1, the complete variable domain reads SAVISQKPSRDICQRGTSLTIQCQVDSQVTMMFWYRQQPGQSLTLIATANQGSEATYESGFVIDKFPISRPNLTFSTLTVSNMSPEDSSIYLCSVVTGGWNTEAFFGQGTRLTVV.

J is TRBJ2-2 and V is TRBV2, with TRBD1 matching 7 bases. From germline, CDR1 is SNHLY and CDR2 FYNNEI. The V gene end was trimmed by 3 bases and the J gene end by 3 bases; junction bases not matched to a gene: 4. The CDR3 spans 15 residues. The CDR3: CASSDGQADTGELFF. CDR3 nucleotide sequence: TGTGCCAGCAGTGACGGACAGGCGGACACCGGGGAGCTGTTTTTT. The entire variable domain, with the rest obtained from reference TRBV2 and TRBJ2-2, is as follows: EPEVTQTPSHQVTQMGQEVILRCVPISNHLYFYWYRQILGQKVEFLVSFYNNEISEKSEIFDDQFSVERPDGSNFTLKIRSTKLEDSAMYFCASSDGQADTGELFFGEGSRLTVL.

This clone showed up just once. The chain recombines TRBV6-1 with TRBJ2-7; D is possibly TRBD2 (6 bases). CDR1 MNHNS and CDR2 SASEGT come from the germline V gene. The CDR3 is made up of 13 amino acids. V was pared by 3 bases and J by 5 bases, with 11 bases between. DNA of the CDR3: TGTGCCAGCAGTGACGGGACTCGGAACGAGCAGTACTTC. Translated, it gives CASSDGTRNEQYF.

V and J are TRBV25-1 and TRBJ2-5, with D possibly TRBD1 on 6 matching bases. The V and J ends lost 4 bases and 3 bases respectively, with 15 bases between them. CDR3 length: 15 residues. CDR1 is MGHDK and CDR2 is SYGVNS in the germline V gene. Written as DNA, the CDR3 is TGTGCCAGCAGTGTCTTCCGGGACACAAAAGAGACCCAGTACTTC. Translated: CASSVFRDTKETQYF.

This sequence joins TRBV29-1 and TRBJ1-1, with unresolved D. The V end lost 5 bases, the J end lost 11 bases, and 6 bases lay between the germline ends. This CDR3 is built from 8 residues. Germline assignment: CDR1 SQVTM and CDR2 ANQGSEA. Here the CDR3 reads CSVPLAFF. Written as DNA, the CDR3 is TGCAGCGTTCCACTGGCTTTCTTT.

This chain joins TRBV6-2 or TRBV6-3 and TRBJ1-5; the match to TRBD1 covers 9 bases. Germline-derived CDR1 and CDR2 are MNHEY and SVGEGT. This CDR3 spans 14 amino acids. V lost 6 bases and J lost 7; bases outside the gene matches: 7. DNA for the CDR3: TGTGCCAGCAGCTCCGGGACAGGGTGGCAGCCCCAGCATTTT. It yields the protein CASSSGTGWQPQHF.

The chain is built from TRBV3-1 (or the pseudogene TRBV3-2) and TRBJ2-6, with TRBD1 as a possible D gene (6 bases). Looked up from germline, CDR1 is LGHDT and CDR2 is YNNKEL (reference sequence). The CDR3 is 16 residues long. V was pared by 8 bases and J by 0 bases, with 14 bases between. The CDR3 sequence is CASANVGGSGANVLTF. The CDR3 DNA follows: TGTGCCAGCGCCAATGTAGGGGGCTCTGGGGCCAACGTCCTGACTTTC.

The V gene is TRBV7-8, the J gene TRBJ2-1; D ambiguous. This CDR3 contains 13 residues. Germline lookup yields CDR1 SGHVS and CDR2 FQNEAQ. V was cut by 4 bases and J by 5 bases, with 9 bases left in between. The CDR3 DNA reads as TGTGCCAGCAGCTACCCCCGAGACAATGAGCAGTTCTTC. Translation gives CASSYPRDNEQFF.

The chain employs TRBV5-1 and TRBJ1-5, with D possibly TRBD1 on 5 matching bases. This CDR3 is built from 14 residues. Trimming stripped 2 bases from V and 5 bases from J, with 11 bases between. Germline V gene data show CDR1 as SGHRS and CDR2 as YFSETQ. The DNA of the CDR3 is TGCGCCAGCAGCTTCCTGGGGCGGGATCAGCCCCAGCATTTT. Its protein is CASSFLGRDQPQHF.

The chain employs TRBV30 and TRBJ1-2, with 7 nucleotides matching TRBD1. The J segment lost 2 bases and the V segment lost 7 bases, leaving 1 base of the junction unmatched. The length of the CDR3 is 11 residues. CDR1 GTSNPN and CDR2 SVGIG come from the germline V gene (reference sequence). CDR3 sequence reads: CASGQNYGYTF. The CDR3 DNA reads as TGTGCCTCGGGACAGAACTATGGCTACACCTTC. The full variable domain, with the rest looked up from reference TRBV30 and TRBJ1-2, is SQTIHQWPATLVQPVGSPLSLECTVEGTSNPNLYWYRQAAGRGLQLLFYSVGIGQISSEVPQNLSASRPQDRQFILSSKKLLLSDSGFYLCASGQNYGYTFGSGTRLTVV.

The chain combines TRBV4-1 with TRBJ2-5, with 12 bases that match TRBD2. J was trimmed by 2 bases and V by 5 bases; bases with no gene match: 12. The CDR3 has 18 amino acids. CDR1 and CDR2 from the germline V gene are MGHRA and YSYEKL. This CDR3 reads CASSARLAGVRLQETQYF. The DNA for the CDR3 is TGCGCCAGCAGCGCCCGACTAGCGGGGGTTCGGCTGCAAGAGACCCAGTACTTC.

The chain recombines TRBV5-6 with TRBJ1-2; 8 nucleotides agree with TRBD1. V was clipped by 4 bases and J by 8 bases; unmatched bases: 10. Germline values: CDR1 SGHDT, CDR2 YYEEEE. The CDR3 is 14 residues long. The CDR3 nucleotides read TGTGCCAGCAGCCGGGAGCAGGGGGCGCGGGGCTACACCTTC. Its translation is CASSREQGARGYTF.

This chain uses TRBV2 with TRBJ2-1; D not resolved. V lost 4 bases, J lost 4 bases, and 8 bases lay in between. CDR1 SNHLY and CDR2 FYNNEI come from the germline V gene. The CDR3 runs to 13 residues. CDR3 DNA sequence: TGTGCCAGCAGTGTAGAGCAATACAATGAGCAGTTCTTC. Its protein product is CASSVEQYNEQFF.

The chain employs TRBV9 and TRBJ1-2; 7 bases align to TRBD1. The CDR3 contains 15 residues. The J segment lost 6 bases and the V segment lost 0 bases, leaving 8 bases of the junction unmatched. Germline V gives CDR1 SGDLS, CDR2 YYNGEE. The CDR3 coding sequence is TGTGCCAGCAGCGTAGGAGACAGGGAGATGCATGGCTACACCTTC. Translation: CASSVGDREMHGYTF.

The chain recombines TRBV27 with TRBJ1-2; 9 bases agree with TRBD1. The CDR3 is made up of 13 amino acids. V lost 6 bases to trimming and J lost 7 bases; unmatched junction nucleotides: 6. Germline values: CDR1 MNHEY, CDR2 SMNVEV (reference sequence). The CDR3 reads CASRGTGRSGYTF. CDR3 nucleotides: TGTGCCAGCAGGGGGACAGGGAGGAGTGGCTACACCTTC.

This rearrangement joins TRBV6-9 to TRBJ1-1; TRBD1 matches 8 bases. The CDR3 spans 15 residues. V lost 11 bases to trimming and J lost 1 base; unmatched junction nucleotides: 12. Germline values: CDR1 MNHGY, CDR2 SVAAGI. CDR3 protein: CAETGATKGNTEAFF. The DNA of the CDR3 is TGTGCCGAGACAGGGGCTACGAAGGGGAACACTGAAGCTTTCTTT.

This chain links TRBV19 with TRBJ1-1; D ambiguous. V gave up 6 bases and J gave up 1 base, with 9 bases separating them. Per the germline V gene, CDR1 is LNHDA and CDR2 is SQIVND (reference sequence). CDR3 length: 13 amino acids. CDR3 protein: CASSREPNTEAFF. As DNA, the CDR3 is TGTGCCAGTAGCCGGGAACCGAACACTGAAGCTTTCTTT.